This is a list of T cell receptor beta chains from one sample in a study of read filtering for tumor transcriptome and immune sequencing. TCRdb ran MiXCR on the reads and lists one entry per CDR3 protein. The sample includes roughly 60,000 distinct CDR3 sequences, more than 20% of them seen just once. Sequencing was carried out using a population of CD138-negative cells sorted from bone marrow. The receptors shown here come from a donor aged 40 or over with multiple myeloma. CDR3s include the opening cysteine and the closing phenylalanine or tryptophan. Size tells how often a clone was seen (once, few, many) or the class of an expanded clone, and some rows leave it out.

V gene: TRBV28
clone size: many
J gene: TRBJ2-3
CDR3 protein: CASSSAGTGGWNTQYF

V gene: TRBV20-1
clone size: many
J gene: TRBJ2-2
CDR3 protein: CSARGGGSGSGNTGELFF

V gene: TRBV5-1
clone size: many
J gene: TRBJ2-3
CDR3 protein: CASSTGQGGTDTQYF

V gene: TRBV20-1
clone size: many
J gene: TRBJ2-1
CDR3 protein: CSARLTGLVYNEQFF

V gene: TRBV2
clone size: -
J gene: TRBJ2-7
CDR3 protein: CASSRHEQYF

V gene: TRBV28
clone size: many
J gene: TRBJ2-7
CDR3 protein: CASSLTGGSLEQYF

V gene: TRBV10-2
clone size: many
J gene: TRBJ2-1
CDR3 protein: CASTGTSGKPEQFF

V gene: TRBV3-1
clone size: many
J gene: TRBJ2-7
CDR3 protein: CASSQDTGSYEQYF

V gene: TRBV3-1
clone size: many
J gene: TRBJ2-7
CDR3 protein: CASSEDLHNTYEQYF

V gene: TRBV7-8
clone size: many
J gene: TRBJ2-1
CDR3 protein: CASSPYRTGGQGTSGNEQFF

V gene: TRBV2
clone size: medium-sized
J gene: TRBJ2-3
CDR3 protein: CASSETPSPDTQYF

V gene: TRBV4-1
clone size: -
J gene: TRBJ2-7
CDR3 protein: CASSPGQQAYEQYF

V gene: TRBV29-1
clone size: many
J gene: TRBJ2-1
CDR3 protein: CSVEGMANEQFF

V gene: TRBV7-9
clone size: many
J gene: TRBJ2-5
CDR3 protein: CASSSSSSGGAETQYF

V gene: TRBV7-9
clone size: many
J gene: TRBJ2-3
CDR3 protein: CASSLTGPVSTDTQYF

V gene: TRBV5-6
clone size: many
J gene: TRBJ1-4
CDR3 protein: CASSLLGDEKLFF

V gene: TRBV5-8
clone size: -
J gene: -
CDR3 protein: CASSFWPPDNQPQYF

V gene: TRBV27
clone size: -
J gene: TRBJ1-3
CDR3 protein: CASSRASVGNTIYF

V gene: TRBV24-1
clone size: many
J gene: TRBJ1-5
CDR3 protein: CATSDFAGEAPICQPQHF

V gene: TRBV20-1
clone size: many
J gene: TRBJ2-3
CDR3 protein: CSAVGVVADTQYF

V gene: TRBV12-3/TRBV12-4
clone size: -
J gene: TRBJ2-1
CDR3 protein: CASSLRLAGLRNEQFF

V gene: TRBV5-5
clone size: many
J gene: TRBJ2-3
CDR3 protein: CASSFSGPVDTQYF

V gene: TRBV27
clone size: few
J gene: TRBJ1-1
CDR3 protein: CASSLSLGTEAFF

V gene: TRBV6-1
clone size: few
J gene: TRBJ2-7
CDR3 protein: CASSEAPAGTGYEQYF

V gene: TRBV24-1
clone size: few
J gene: TRBJ2-3
CDR3 protein: CATSHQRGTGNTDTQYF

V gene: TRBV4-2
clone size: -
J gene: TRBJ2-3
CDR3 protein: CASSIAGGSTDTQNF

V gene: TRBV7-3
clone size: -
J gene: TRBJ2-1
CDR3 protein: CVSSDPGQPDNEQFF

V gene: TRBV3-1
clone size: many
J gene: TRBJ2-2
CDR3 protein: CASSQLARGQGVSGELFF

V gene: TRBV20-1
clone size: many
J gene: TRBJ1-6
CDR3 protein: CSAQGASSYNSPLHF

V gene: TRBV25-1
clone size: many
J gene: TRBJ2-5
CDR3 protein: CASTNPSTSGSETQYF

V gene: TRBV6-1
clone size: medium-sized
J gene: TRBJ2-1
CDR3 protein: CASSEGGGILRKQFF

V gene: TRBV25-1
clone size: medium-sized
J gene: TRBJ2-1
CDR3 protein: CASSRITGGYNEQFF

V gene: TRBV20-1
clone size: -
J gene: TRBJ2-5
CDR3 protein: CSGSNREKLQETQYF

V gene: TRBV10-3
clone size: -
J gene: TRBJ2-1
CDR3 protein: CAIGGVGNEQFF

V gene: TRBV28
clone size: -
J gene: TRBJ1-1
CDR3 protein: CASKARGRTTEAFF

V gene: TRBV3-1
clone size: few
J gene: TRBJ2-1
CDR3 protein: CASSQDRVGDNEQFF

V gene: TRBV2
clone size: few
J gene: TRBJ2-2
CDR3 protein: CASSDQLGTGELFF

V gene: TRBV7-8
clone size: many
J gene: TRBJ1-1
CDR3 protein: CASSAGGTGEEAFF

V gene: TRBV4-1
clone size: many
J gene: TRBJ2-2
CDR3 protein: CASSRELAGSAGELFF

V gene: TRBV6-1
clone size: many
J gene: TRBJ2-2
CDR3 protein: CASKGTNTGELFF

V gene: TRBV6-5
clone size: medium-sized
J gene: TRBJ2-2
CDR3 protein: CASSNSGELFF

V gene: TRBV5-1
clone size: many
J gene: TRBJ1-6
CDR3 protein: CASSNSAMGHFGSPLHF

V gene: TRBV6-6
clone size: many
J gene: TRBJ2-1
CDR3 protein: CASSHSWPYNEQFF

V gene: TRBV7-2
clone size: many
J gene: TRBJ2-1
CDR3 protein: CASSSRDRGDEQFF

V gene: TRBV5-6
clone size: many
J gene: TRBJ2-1
CDR3 protein: CASSLGPSPNNEQFF

V gene: TRBV10-2
clone size: -
J gene: TRBJ1-5
CDR3 protein: CASREQAGQPQHF

V gene: TRBV5-1
clone size: many
J gene: TRBJ1-1
CDR3 protein: CASRDTPNTEAFF

V gene: TRBV12-3/TRBV12-4
clone size: many
J gene: TRBJ2-1
CDR3 protein: CASSSAMGRLGQSSYNEQFF

V gene: TRBV7-3
clone size: many
J gene: TRBJ2-5
CDR3 protein: CASSLYVGETQYF

V gene: TRBV4-2
clone size: many
J gene: TRBJ2-1
CDR3 protein: CASSQLARSDNEQFF

V gene: TRBV6-1
clone size: many
J gene: TRBJ1-5
CDR3 protein: CAILDRAPGQPQHF

V gene: TRBV27
clone size: few
J gene: TRBJ2-7
CDR3 protein: CASSLLGGSYEQYF

V gene: TRBV29-1
clone size: many
J gene: TRBJ2-1
CDR3 protein: CSVRTSGSYNEQFF

V gene: TRBV15
clone size: -
J gene: TRBJ1-2
CDR3 protein: CATSRDLGANYGYTF

V gene: TRBV4-1
clone size: many
J gene: TRBJ1-6
CDR3 protein: CASSLQGAGESPLHF

V gene: TRBV3-1
clone size: -
J gene: TRBJ1-5
CDR3 protein: CASSLNGQGNQPQHF

V gene: TRBV19
clone size: many
J gene: TRBJ2-2
CDR3 protein: CASTTRRNTGELFF

V gene: TRBV15
clone size: many
J gene: TRBJ2-1
CDR3 protein: CATSRPGLAENEQFF

V gene: TRBV27
clone size: -
J gene: TRBJ1-2
CDR3 protein: CASSHRGNYGYTF

V gene: TRBV19
clone size: -
J gene: TRBJ2-5
CDR3 protein: CASSADSKEETQYF